This T cell receptor beta chain was sequenced in a study of T-cell reconstitution after alpha-beta-depleted transplantation in children. Broader study findings: Recipient T cells and thymic progenitors that survived gave rise to the high TCRbeta diversity observed at day 60 in some patients. When one year had passed after transplant, most T-cell counts and diversity came from newly produced T cells.

The germline CDR1 and CDR2 sequences are SGHVS and FNYEAQ. The CDR3 consists of 16 residues. Trimming shortened V by 0 bases and J by 0 bases, and 10 bases separated the two germline ends. This clonotype has at least ten counts. As yet, its antigen is unknown. A TCRbeta library incorporating unique molecular identifiers was prepared. One entry per CDR3 protein, called by TCRdb with MiXCR from the PCR reads. The table includes hundreds of thousands of distinct CDR3 sequences, 6.5% to 9% detected once. The sequencing here drew on peripheral blood, taken 360 days after TCRalphabeta/CD19-depleted stem cell transplant. This clonotype was sampled from a female patient aged 2 to 10 who had a stem cell transplant for Fanconi anemia, so the T cells may come from the graft donor. J is TRBJ2-3 and V is TRBV7-6, with a possible D match to TRBD2 (6 bases). Here the CDR3 reads CASSLAGSGSTDTQYF. CDR3 bases: TGTGCCAGCAGCTTAGCCGGTAGCGGTAGCACAGATACGCAGTATTTT.